These T cell receptor beta chains were read from a single sample in a study of CD8+ T cells in alopecia areata. The method was immunoSEQ multiplex PCR; TCRdb's version includes in-frame clones alone and lacks a portion of them. The data show roughly 40,000 clones, 45% to 55% seen once. Source material: CD4+ Tregs sorted from blood. The origin of the receptors is a human donor with alopecia areata. The CDR3 runs from the conserved cysteine through the conserved F or W. D genes are given only for firm matches. Not every row has a clone size; where given, it reads once, few, many or a size class.

abundance: NA; j_gene: TRBJ1-5; v_gene: TRBV23-1; d_gene: NA; CDR3nt: TGCGCCAGCAGTCACAGGGAAAGCAATCAGCCCCAGCATTTT; CDR3aa: CASSHRESNQPQHF
abundance: NA; j_gene: TRBJ2-7; v_gene: TRBV18; d_gene: TRBD1; CDR3nt: TGTGCCAGCTCACCTACACAGGGGACGGGGAACGAGCAGTACTTC; CDR3aa: CASSPTQGTGNEQYF
abundance: NA; j_gene: TRBJ2-3; v_gene: TRBV5-1; d_gene: NA; CDR3nt: TGCGCCAGCAGCTTTAGCAGCCGGAACACAGATACGCAGTATTTT; CDR3aa: CASSFSSRNTDTQYF
abundance: few; j_gene: TRBJ2-7; v_gene: TRBV7-8; d_gene: TRBD1; CDR3nt: TGTGCCAGCAGCACCCACCGGGACAGGTACGAGCAGTACTTC; CDR3aa: CASSTHRDRYEQYF
abundance: NA; j_gene: TRBJ2-1; v_gene: TRBV29-1; d_gene: TRBD2; CDR3nt: TGCAGCGTCGCGCCGGGGGGCAATGAGCAGTTCTTC; CDR3aa: CSVAPGGNEQFF
abundance: NA; j_gene: TRBJ2-3; v_gene: TRBV5-1; d_gene: NA; CDR3nt: TGCGCCAGCAGCTTGGGGCCCACAGATACGCAGTATTTT; CDR3aa: CASSLGPTDTQYF
abundance: NA; j_gene: TRBJ1-6; v_gene: TRBV19; d_gene: NA; CDR3nt: TGTGCCAGTACCTCGAATGGCCAGAGGACTAATTCACCCCTCCACTTT; CDR3aa: CASTSNGQRTNSPLHF
abundance: NA; j_gene: TRBJ2-5; v_gene: TRBV9; d_gene: TRBD2; CDR3nt: TGTGCCAGCAGCGGTAGCGGGGCCGAGACCCAGTACTTC; CDR3aa: CASSGSGAETQYF
abundance: NA; j_gene: TRBJ2-2; v_gene: TRBV13; d_gene: NA; CDR3nt: TGTGCCAGCACCACGAACGGACGTACCGGGGAGCTGTTTTTT; CDR3aa: CASTTNGRTGELFF
abundance: NA; j_gene: TRBJ1-2; v_gene: TRBV4-1; d_gene: TRBD1; CDR3nt: TGCGCCAGCAGCCAGTTAGGGACAGGCGGTAGATACTATGGCTACACCTTC; CDR3aa: CASSQLGTGGRYYGYTF
abundance: few; j_gene: TRBJ2-2; v_gene: TRBV5-1; d_gene: NA; CDR3nt: TGCGCCAGCAGCTTGGTGCAGACGGGCACCGGGGAGCTGTTTTTT; CDR3aa: CASSLVQTGTGELFF
abundance: NA; j_gene: TRBJ2-5; v_gene: TRBV21-1; d_gene: NA; CDR3nt: TGTGCCAGCAGCAATGGGACTAGCGGGAATAAAGAGACCCAGTACTTC; CDR3aa: CASSNGTSGNKETQYF
abundance: NA; j_gene: TRBJ2-1; v_gene: TRBV10-2; d_gene: TRBD1; CDR3nt: TGCGCCACCCTCCGGTCGGGGACAGTAGACAATGAGCAGTTCTTC; CDR3aa: CATLRSGTVDNEQFF
abundance: once; j_gene: TRBJ2-5; v_gene: TRBV7-2; d_gene: TRBD2; CDR3nt: TGTGCCACCGGGACTAGCGGGGGGGAGACCCAGTACTTC; CDR3aa: CATGTSGGETQYF
abundance: NA; j_gene: TRBJ2-1; v_gene: TRBV5-1; d_gene: NA; CDR3nt: TGCGCCAGCAGTCAACTCGCGTCCTACAATGAGCAGTTCTTC; CDR3aa: CASSQLASYNEQFF
abundance: NA; j_gene: TRBJ2-7; v_gene: TRBV5-1; d_gene: TRBD2; CDR3nt: TGCGCCAGCAGCGTTGTGGGGACTAGCGGGAGTGAGCAGTACTTC; CDR3aa: CASSVVGTSGSEQYF
abundance: NA; j_gene: TRBJ2-1; v_gene: TRBV10-3; d_gene: TRBD2; CDR3nt: TGTGCCATCAGTGTAGCGGGCCTTTACAATGAGCAGTTCTTC; CDR3aa: CAISVAGLYNEQFF
abundance: NA; j_gene: TRBJ1-2; v_gene: TRBV5-1; d_gene: NA; CDR3nt: TGCGCCAGCAGTCTCGGATACGCTAGGGCCGATAGAGGCTACACCTTC; CDR3aa: CASSLGYARADRGYTF
abundance: NA; j_gene: TRBJ1-1; v_gene: TRBV5-1; d_gene: NA; CDR3nt: TGCGCCAGCAGCTCTGGACCAAGTGAAGCTTTCTTT; CDR3aa: CASSSGPSEAFF
abundance: NA; j_gene: TRBJ2-1; v_gene: TRBV7-2; d_gene: TRBD1; CDR3nt: TGTGCCAGCAGCTCCTCCCGACAGGGGAATGAGCAGTTCTTC; CDR3aa: CASSSSRQGNEQFF
abundance: medium-sized; j_gene: TRBJ2-6; v_gene: TRBV9; d_gene: NA; CDR3nt: TGTGCCAGCAGCGTAGTTGGGGCCAACGTCCTGACTTTC; CDR3aa: CASSVVGANVLTF